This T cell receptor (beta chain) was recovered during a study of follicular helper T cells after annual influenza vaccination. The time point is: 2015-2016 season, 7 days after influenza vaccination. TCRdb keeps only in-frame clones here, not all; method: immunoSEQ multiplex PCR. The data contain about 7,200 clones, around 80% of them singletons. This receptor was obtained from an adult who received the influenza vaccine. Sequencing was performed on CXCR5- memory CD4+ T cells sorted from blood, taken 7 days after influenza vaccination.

CDR3 sequence (DNA): TGTGCCAGCAGCCAGGCGAGAAACACTGAAGCTTTCTTT. Encoded protein: CASSQARNTEAFF. The J gene is TRBJ1-1, the V gene TRBV2; D not certain. Between the trimmed V and J ends, which lost 6 bases and 2 bases, there was a span of 10 bases. The length of the CDR3 is 13 residues. Germline V gene data show CDR1 as SNHLY and CDR2 as FYNNEI.